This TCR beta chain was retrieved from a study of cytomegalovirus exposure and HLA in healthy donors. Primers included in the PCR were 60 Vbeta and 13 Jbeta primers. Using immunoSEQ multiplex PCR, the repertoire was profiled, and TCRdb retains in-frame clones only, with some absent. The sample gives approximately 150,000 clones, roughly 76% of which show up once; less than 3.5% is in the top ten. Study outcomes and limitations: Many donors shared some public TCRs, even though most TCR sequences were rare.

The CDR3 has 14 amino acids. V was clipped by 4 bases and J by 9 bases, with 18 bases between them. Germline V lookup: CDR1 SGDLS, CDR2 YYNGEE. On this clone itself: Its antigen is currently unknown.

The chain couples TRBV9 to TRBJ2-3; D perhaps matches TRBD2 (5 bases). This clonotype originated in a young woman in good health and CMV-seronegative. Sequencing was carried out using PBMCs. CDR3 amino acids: CASSSSGAVGTQYF. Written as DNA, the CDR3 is TGTGCCAGCAGCTCCTCCGGAGCGGTTGGGACGCAGTATTTT.